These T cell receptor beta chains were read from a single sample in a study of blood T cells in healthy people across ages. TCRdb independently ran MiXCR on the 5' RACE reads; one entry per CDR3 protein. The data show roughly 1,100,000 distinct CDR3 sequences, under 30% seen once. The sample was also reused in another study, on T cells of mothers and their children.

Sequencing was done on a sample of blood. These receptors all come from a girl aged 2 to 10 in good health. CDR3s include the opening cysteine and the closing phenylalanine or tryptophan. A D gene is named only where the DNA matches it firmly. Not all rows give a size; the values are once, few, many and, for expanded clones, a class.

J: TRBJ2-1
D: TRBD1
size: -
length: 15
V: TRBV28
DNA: TGTGCCAGCAGTTTGCCGGGACAGGGCAACAATGAGCAGTTCTTC
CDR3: CASSLPGQGNNEQFF

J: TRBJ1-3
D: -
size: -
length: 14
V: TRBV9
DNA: TGTGCCAGCAGCGCACAGGGCTTCCTTGACACCATATATTTT
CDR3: CASSAQGFLDTIYF

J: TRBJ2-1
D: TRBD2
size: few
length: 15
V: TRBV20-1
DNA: TGCAGTGCTAGAGATCTTCGGGGGGCCTACAATGAGCAGTTCTTC
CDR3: CSARDLRGAYNEQFF

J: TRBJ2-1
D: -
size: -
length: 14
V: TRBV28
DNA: TGTGCCAGCAGTCCCCCGGAGGTCCCTAATGAGCAGTTCTTC
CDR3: CASSPPEVPNEQFF

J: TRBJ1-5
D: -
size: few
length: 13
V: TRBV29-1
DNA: TGCAGCGCCCAACAGGGAGGGAATCAGCCCCAGCATTTT
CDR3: CSAQQGGNQPQHF

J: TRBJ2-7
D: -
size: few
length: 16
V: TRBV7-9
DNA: TGTGCCAGCAGCGTCGGACAATCAGGGGGGTTCGGCGAGCAGTACTTC
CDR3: CASSVGQSGGFGEQYF

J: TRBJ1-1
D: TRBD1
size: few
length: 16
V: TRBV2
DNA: TGTGCCAGCAGTGAAGCCCCGGACAGGGAAGGCACTGAAGCTTTCTTT
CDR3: CASSEAPDREGTEAFF

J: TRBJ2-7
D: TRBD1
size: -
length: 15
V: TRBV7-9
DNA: TGTGCCAGCAGCTCCTTCCGGGACAGCACCTACGGGCAGTACTTC
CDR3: CASSSFRDSTYGQYF

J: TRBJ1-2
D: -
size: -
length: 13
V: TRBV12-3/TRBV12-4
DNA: TGTGCCAGCAGTTTAAATTGGGTTGGAGGCTACACCTTC
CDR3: CASSLNWVGGYTF

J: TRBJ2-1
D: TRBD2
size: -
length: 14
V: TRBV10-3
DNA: TGTGCCATCAGTGAGGGCGGGGGGATAAATGAGCAGTTCTTC
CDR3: CAISEGGGINEQFF

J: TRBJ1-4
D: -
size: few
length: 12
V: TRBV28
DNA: TGTGCCAGCAAACAGGGTCGGGAAAAACTGTTTTTT
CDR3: CASKQGREKLFF

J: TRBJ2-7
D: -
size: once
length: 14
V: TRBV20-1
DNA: TGCAGTGCTAGATTGGGCGGGAATCCCTACGAGCAGTACTTC
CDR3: CSARLGGNPYEQYF

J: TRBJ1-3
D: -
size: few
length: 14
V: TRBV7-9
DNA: TGTGCCAGCAGCCTAATCGGACAGGGAAACACCATATATTTT
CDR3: CASSLIGQGNTIYF

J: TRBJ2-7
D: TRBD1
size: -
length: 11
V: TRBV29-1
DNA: TGCAGCTACAGGGGGGACTACGAGCAGTACTTC
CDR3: CSYRGDYEQYF

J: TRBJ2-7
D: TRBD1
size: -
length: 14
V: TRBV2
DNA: TGTGCCAGCAGTTCCGGGACAGGGGTTCACGAGCAGTACTTC
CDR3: CASSSGTGVHEQYF

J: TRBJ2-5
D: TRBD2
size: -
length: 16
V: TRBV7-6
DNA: TGTGCCAGCAGCTTAGGGAGTAGCGGGATACACGAGACCCAGTACTTC
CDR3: CASSLGSSGIHETQYF

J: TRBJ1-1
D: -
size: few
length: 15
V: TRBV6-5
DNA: TGTGCCAGCAGTTACGCCTCGCACCACGGGACTGAAGCTTTCTTT
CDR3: CASSYASHHGTEAFF

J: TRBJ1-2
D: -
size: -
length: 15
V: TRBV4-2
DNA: TGTGCCAGCAGCCAAGGGGGAGGGTCTAACTATGGCTGCACCTTC
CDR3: CASSQGGGSNYGCTF

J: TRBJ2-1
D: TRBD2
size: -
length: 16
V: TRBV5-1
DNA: TGTGCCAGCAGCCCGGGACTAGCGGGGTCTTACAATGAGCAGTTCTTC
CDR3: CASSPGLAGSYNEQFF

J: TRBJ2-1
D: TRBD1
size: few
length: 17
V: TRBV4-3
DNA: TGCGCCAGCAGCCAAGACCCGGGACAGGGGAGGACGGGAGAGCAGTTCTTC
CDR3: CASSQDPGQGRTGEQFF

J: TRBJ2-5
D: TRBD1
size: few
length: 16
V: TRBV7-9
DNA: TGTGCCGGCAGCTTTACGGACAGGGGTTGGCAAGAGACCCAGTACTTC
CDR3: CAGSFTDRGWQETQYF

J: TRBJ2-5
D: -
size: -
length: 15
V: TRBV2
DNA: TGTGCCAGCAGTGACCAGCAGGACCCCCAAGAGACCCAGTACTTC
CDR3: CASSDQQDPQETQYF

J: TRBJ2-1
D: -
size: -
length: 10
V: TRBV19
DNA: TGTGCCACGGCCATGAATGAGCAGTTCTTC
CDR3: CATAMNEQFF

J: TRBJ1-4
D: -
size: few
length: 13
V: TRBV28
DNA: TGTGCCAGCAGCACGGGAGGAGAAGAAAAACTGTTTTTT
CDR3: CASSTGGEEKLFF

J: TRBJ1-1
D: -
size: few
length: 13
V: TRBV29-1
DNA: TGCAGCGTTCAGCTGATACTGAACACTGAAGCTTTCTTT
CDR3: CSVQLILNTEAFF

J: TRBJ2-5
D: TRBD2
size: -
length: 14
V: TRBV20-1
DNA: TGCAGTGCCCGGGAGGGCGGGCGACCCGAGACCCAGTACTTC
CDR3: CSAREGGRPETQYF

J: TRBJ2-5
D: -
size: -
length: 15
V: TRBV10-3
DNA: TGTGCCATCAGTGATGGTGGGGGGCGCGGGGAGACCCAGTACTTC
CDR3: CAISDGGGRGETQYF

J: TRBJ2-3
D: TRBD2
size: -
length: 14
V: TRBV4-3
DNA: TGCGCCAGCAGCCAAGCGGGGGGGGGCGATACGCAGTATTTT
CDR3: CASSQAGGGDTQYF

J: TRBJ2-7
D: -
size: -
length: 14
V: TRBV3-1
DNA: TGTGCCAGCAGTCCGGACTCCTTGCACTACGAGCAGTACTTC
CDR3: CASSPDSLHYEQYF

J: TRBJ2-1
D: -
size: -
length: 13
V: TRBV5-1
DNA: TGCGCCAGCAGCGAGTACCCCAACAATGAGCAGTTCTTC
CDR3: CASSEYPNNEQFF

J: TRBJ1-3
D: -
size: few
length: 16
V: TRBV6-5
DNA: TGTGCCAGCAGTTACGACAGGCCCCTGGGTGGAAACACCATATATTTT
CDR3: CASSYDRPLGGNTIYF

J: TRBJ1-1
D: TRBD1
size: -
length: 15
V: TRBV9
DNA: TGTGCCAGCAGCGTAGAAGGGACAGGGGCGCTTGAAGCTTTCTTT
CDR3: CASSVEGTGALEAFF

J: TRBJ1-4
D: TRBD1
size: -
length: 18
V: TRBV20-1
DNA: TGCAGTGCTAGAGGGATAGGCGGGACAGTTGCAACTAATGAAAAACTGTTTTTT
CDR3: CSARGIGGTVATNEKLFF

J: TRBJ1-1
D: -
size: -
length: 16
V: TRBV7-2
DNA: TGTGCCAGCAGCTTCCTCACCGGGGTCTTGAACACTGAAGCTTTCTTT
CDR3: CASSFLTGVLNTEAFF

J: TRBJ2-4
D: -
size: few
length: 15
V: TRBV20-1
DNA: TGCAGTGCAGGGGCCCCGGGTAGAGCCAAAAACATTCAGTACTTC
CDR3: CSAGAPGRAKNIQYF

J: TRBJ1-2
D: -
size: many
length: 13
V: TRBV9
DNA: TGTGCCAGCAGCGTAGGGCAAGACTATGGCTACACCTTC
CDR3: CASSVGQDYGYTF

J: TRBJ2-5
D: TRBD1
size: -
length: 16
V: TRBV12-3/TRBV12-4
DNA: TGTGCCAGCAGTGCACTTTCAGGGGGCGTACAAGAGACCCAGTACTTC
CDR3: CASSALSGGVQETQYF

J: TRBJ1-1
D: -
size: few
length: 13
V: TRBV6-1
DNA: TGTGCCAGCAGTGTAGTAGGGCCCACTGAAGCTTTCTTT
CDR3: CASSVVGPTEAFF

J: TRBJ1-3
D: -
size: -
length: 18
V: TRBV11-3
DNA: TGTGCCAGCAGCTTAGATCAATGGGACGGGTACTCTGGAAACACCATATATTTT
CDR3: CASSLDQWDGYSGNTIYF

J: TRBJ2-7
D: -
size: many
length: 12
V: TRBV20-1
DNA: TGCAGTGCTAGGGGACTTTCCTACGAGCAGTACTTC
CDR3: CSARGLSYEQYF

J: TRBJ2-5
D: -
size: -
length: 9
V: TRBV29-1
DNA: TGCAGCGGTGGGGAGACCCAGTACTTC
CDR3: CSGGETQYF